This is a list of T cell receptor beta chains from one sample in a study of CD8+CD57+ T cells in acquired aplastic anemia. A single record per CDR3 protein comes from TCRdb applying MiXCR to the reads. This table holds about 190,000 distinct CDR3 sequences, approximately 49% found once. The sample taken for sequencing was sorted CD4+, CD8+, or CD8+CD57+ T cells (not recorded which) from PBMCs. Source of these receptors: a human donor in good health, serving as a control. Both conserved end residues are part of each CDR3. Each record gives: D gene, J gene, V gene, CDR3 protein. D genes are given only for firm matches.

d_call: -
j_call: TRBJ1-6
v_call: TRBV6-5
cdr3_aa: CASSYSTGGGGSPLHF

d_call: -
j_call: TRBJ2-1
v_call: TRBV20-1
cdr3_aa: CSAGRVGEQFF

d_call: -
j_call: TRBJ1-1
v_call: TRBV9
cdr3_aa: CASSDTWKNTEAFF

d_call: TRBD1
j_call: TRBJ2-7
v_call: TRBV5-8
cdr3_aa: CASSLGQGAYEQYF

d_call: -
j_call: TRBJ1-3
v_call: TRBV5-8
cdr3_aa: CASMGDLPSGNTIYF

d_call: TRBD1
j_call: TRBJ1-1
v_call: TRBV27
cdr3_aa: CASSFIGTGGGNTEAFF

d_call: -
j_call: TRBJ2-1
v_call: TRBV7-2
cdr3_aa: CASSTVNYMGRGGNEQFF

d_call: TRBD1
j_call: TRBJ1-5
v_call: TRBV20-1
cdr3_aa: CSALTGANQPQHF

d_call: -
j_call: TRBJ1-6
v_call: TRBV9
cdr3_aa: CASSTGTIANSPLHF

d_call: -
j_call: TRBJ2-1
v_call: TRBV9
cdr3_aa: CASSVEWGEQFF

d_call: -
j_call: TRBJ1-2
v_call: TRBV4-3
cdr3_aa: CASSQDPGMIGGYTF

d_call: TRBD1
j_call: TRBJ1-1
v_call: TRBV10-3
cdr3_aa: CASSPGTGWVFTEAFF

d_call: -
j_call: TRBJ2-7
v_call: TRBV3-1
cdr3_aa: CASSQDFAGRPPNSYEQYF

d_call: TRBD2
j_call: TRBJ2-7
v_call: TRBV27
cdr3_aa: CASSLRGGEQYF

d_call: TRBD1
j_call: TRBJ1-4
v_call: TRBV10-3
cdr3_aa: CATSTGAQTTNEKLFF

d_call: TRBD2
j_call: TRBJ2-7
v_call: TRBV9
cdr3_aa: CASSVRLAGVYEQYF

d_call: TRBD1
j_call: TRBJ1-1
v_call: TRBV19
cdr3_aa: CASSTTGVYAEAFF

d_call: -
j_call: TRBJ2-3
v_call: TRBV14
cdr3_aa: CASSQRGAPTDTQYF

d_call: TRBD2
j_call: TRBJ2-3
v_call: TRBV5-1
cdr3_aa: CASSLGLAGADTQYF

d_call: TRBD1
j_call: TRBJ1-2
v_call: TRBV20-1
cdr3_aa: CSVRGTGAFEWDGYTF

d_call: TRBD2
j_call: TRBJ2-5
v_call: TRBV3-1
cdr3_aa: CASSQIRTSGGAWETQYF

d_call: TRBD1
j_call: TRBJ1-6
v_call: TRBV6-6
cdr3_aa: CASILAPGGVGYNSPLHF

d_call: -
j_call: TRBJ1-2
v_call: TRBV28
cdr3_aa: CASGITGIAHYGYTF